These 8 T cell receptor beta chains share one sample of origin, sequenced in a study of blood T cell repertoires in COVID-19. Assay: immunoSEQ multiplex PCR; the TCRdb copy retains only in-frame clones and omits some. The profile shows around 130,000 clones, 88% of them singletons. The sample comprised peripheral blood. The receptors come from a human donor with COVID-19, enrolled during active disease. The donor label of this sample is uncertain.

The V gene is TRBV12-3 or TRBV12-4, the J gene TRBJ1-2; D perhaps matches TRBD1 (5 bases). Between the trimmed V and J ends, which lost 8 bases and 8 bases, there was a span of 15 bases. CDR3 length equals 12 residues. CDR3 sequence: CASERAGTGYTF. The CDR3 nucleotides read TGTGCCAGCGAAAGGGCGGGGACCGGCTACACCTTC.

This clone was counted a single time. The V and J genes are TRBV5-1 and TRBJ2-5; 10 bases match TRBD1. The germline CDR1 and CDR2 sequences are SGHRS and YFSETQ. CDR3 length equals 15 residues. The ends lost 4 bases at V and 4 bases at J; junction bases unmatched: 7. The CDR3 bases are TGCGCCAGCAGCCCGCCTGACAGGGGGCGAGAGACCCAGTACTTC. Protein: CASSPPDRGRETQYF.

This sequence joins TRBV11-3 and TRBJ2-4, with a possible D match to TRBD1 (5 bases). The CDR3 length is 19 residues. V was cut by 2 bases and J by 1 base, with 21 bases left in between. CDR1 and CDR2 from the germline V gene are SGHNT and YENEEA. In nucleotides, the CDR3 is TGTGCCAGCAGCTTATTAGGGGCCTTATCTACGCCTGCCAAAAACATTCAGTACTTC. Translation gives CASSLLGALSTPAKNIQYF.

The V call is TRBV2, the J call TRBJ1-2; possible D gene TRBD1, 5 bases. V lost 5 bases, J lost 3 bases, and 10 bases lay in between. Germline V gene data show CDR1 as SNHLY and CDR2 as FYNNEI. The CDR3 has 13 residues. The CDR3 protein is CASSSRVYYGYTF. Here the CDR3 DNA reads TGTGCCAGCAGTAGCAGGGTCTACTATGGCTACACCTTC.

This clone was detected once. V usage is TRBV6-5 and J usage is TRBJ1-2; TRBD1 might be the D (5 bases). The CDR3 consists of 15 residues. With 4 bases removed from V and 3 bases from J, the gap between germline ends came to 15 bases. Germline loops: CDR1 MNHEY, CDR2 SVGAGI. The CDR3 bases are TGTGCCAGCAGTTGGCAGGGTTCCACCTACTATGGCTACACCTTC. It specifies CASSWQGSTYYGYTF.

The rearrangement joins TRBV4-1 to TRBJ2-3; 10 bases agree with TRBD2. The length of the CDR3 is 18 residues. The J segment lost 5 bases and the V segment lost 0 bases, leaving 11 bases of the junction unmatched. The germline V gene has CDR1 MGHRA and CDR2 YSYEKL. The chain's CDR3 is CASSQERVAGGRGDTQYF. CDR3 sequence (DNA): TGCGCCAGCAGCCAAGAGAGGGTAGCGGGGGGCCGGGGAGATACGCAGTATTTT.

The genes are TRBV4-1 and TRBJ1-1; D is ambiguous. Germline V gene lookup returns CDR1 MGHRA and CDR2 YSYEKL. The CDR3 is made up of 15 amino acids. Trimming removed 1 base at V and 1 base at J, with 10 bases between. CDR3 nucleotide sequence: TGCGCCAGCAGCCAAGCGGGATCTTCGAACACTGAAGCTTTCTTT. It codes for CASSQAGSSNTEAFF.

This chain uses TRBV18 with TRBJ2-1; 9 nucleotides align to TRBD1. With V trimmed by 3 bases and J by 3 bases, 6 bases remained unmatched. The germline V gene encodes CDR1 KGHSH and CDR2 LQKENI. CDR3 length equals 16 residues. The CDR3 nucleotides are TGTGCCAGCTCACCCCCGGACAGGGGTGGCTACAATGAGCAGTTCTTC. Amino acid sequence: CASSPPDRGGYNEQFF.